The clone carrying this T cell receptor (beta chain) was counted only a few times. Antigen specificity is unknown. These data belong to a study of T cell repertoires in cytomegalovirus infection. Study overall: Evidence of both CMV infection and a matching HLA type came from public TCR beta signatures. The study, taken as a whole, reports: Accumulated public TCR beta family frequency recognized individuals carrying CMV together with the relevant HLA.

TCRdb re-called the reads with MiXCR, one entry per CDR3 protein. The data show about 110,000 distinct CDR3 sequences, with roughly 30% seen just once and approximately 78% held by the top ten. CDR1 SGHVS and CDR2 FNYEAQ come from the germline V gene. The length of the CDR3 is 15 residues. Losses at the gene ends were 5 bases for V and 1 base for J; bases not matched to a gene: 7. The sequencing here drew on CD8+ T cells from cultured PBMCs, taken from culture after CMV antigen stimulation. The chain uses TRBV7-6 and TRBJ2-5, with 7 bases fitting TRBD1. The source is a human donor in good health (CMV status not recorded). Some clones in this sample may be carry-over from other donors' samples. The CDR3 loop is CASSQGQLLQETQYF. The CDR3 bases are TGTGCCAGCAGCCAGGGACAGCTCCTCCAAGAGACCCAGTACTTC. Drawing the rest from reference TRBV7-6 and TRBJ2-5, the complete variable domain is GAGVSQSPRYKVTKRGQDVALRCDPISGHVSLYWYRQALGQGPEFLTYFNYEAQQDKSGLPNDRFSAERPEGSISTLTIQRTEQRDSAMYRCASSQGQLLQETQYFGPGTRLLVL.